The TCR beta chain described here comes from a study of T cell responses to AZD1222 COVID-19 vaccine. Germline CDR1 reads ENHRY; CDR2 reads SYGVKD. The CDR3 totals 17 residues. V gave up 5 bases and J gave up 2 bases; unmatched junction bases: 9. Only in-frame clones appear in the TCRdb table, and some are missing; sequencing was by immunoSEQ multiplex PCR. The sample includes some 63,000 clones, approximately 92% of them seen just once. The sequencing here drew on peripheral blood, taken 28 days after the second AZD1222 dose. The sequence was obtained from an adult who received the AZD1222 COVID-19 vaccine. V and J are TRBV10-3 and TRBJ2-3, with 11 bases matching TRBD2. CDR3 amino acids: CAISIGTSGGYTDTQYF. Here the CDR3 DNA reads TGTGCCATCAGTATTGGGACTAGCGGAGGATACACAGATACGCAGTATTTT.